A selection of T cell receptor beta chains follows, all from one sample in a study of a mutant IDH1 vaccine in newly diagnosed glioma. Profiled with immunoSEQ multiplex PCR; TCRdb holds only in-frame clones, not every one. The sample lists 40,000 to 45,000 clones, about four fifths occurring once. For these TCRs, the target antigens are not known. The sample was PBMCs, taken from a glioma patient whose treatment included an IDH1 peptide vaccine. These receptors were obtained from a woman younger than 30 with glioma. Some clones in this sample may be carry-over from other donors' samples. CDR3s include the opening cysteine and the closing phenylalanine or tryptophan. Each record gives: CDR3 protein, CDR3 DNA, V gene, clone size, J gene, D gene. The D gene is left open where the match is weak. Size values are once, few and many counts, or a class for expanded clones, and some rows have none.

CDR3aa: CASSLSVTGANVLTF
CDR3nt: TGCGCCAGCAGCTTAAGCGTTACCGGGGCCAACGTCCTGACTTTC
v_gene: TRBV5-1
abundance: .
j_gene: TRBJ2-6
d_gene: .

CDR3aa: CASSPESGTSHYEQYF
CDR3nt: TGCGCCAGCAGCCCGGAATCCGGGACTAGCCACTACGAGCAGTACTTC
v_gene: TRBV5-1
abundance: .
j_gene: TRBJ2-7
d_gene: TRBD2

CDR3aa: CASSPINVGTGVNTEAFF
CDR3nt: TGTGCCAGCTCACCAATTAATGTCGGGACAGGAGTGAACACTGAAGCTTTCTTT
v_gene: TRBV18
abundance: .
j_gene: TRBJ1-1
d_gene: TRBD1

CDR3aa: CASSIGPGGSYGYTF
CDR3nt: TGTGCCAGTAGTATCGGCCCAGGGGGGTCCTATGGCTACACCTTC
v_gene: TRBV19
abundance: .
j_gene: TRBJ1-2
d_gene: TRBD1

CDR3aa: CASSQPVAGVRNQPQHF
CDR3nt: TGCGCCAGCAGCCAACCGGTCGCAGGGGTTAGGAATCAGCCCCAGCATTTT
v_gene: TRBV4-1
abundance: .
j_gene: TRBJ1-5
d_gene: .

CDR3aa: CASSPGLAGGLGEQFF
CDR3nt: TGTGCCAGCAGCCCGGGACTAGCGGGGGGGCTGGGTGAGCAGTTCTTC
v_gene: TRBV5-6
abundance: .
j_gene: TRBJ2-1
d_gene: TRBD2

CDR3aa: CSGRGSLDF
CDR3nt: TGCAGCGGTAGGGGATCCTTGGATTTT
v_gene: TRBV29-1
abundance: .
j_gene: TRBJ1-3
d_gene: .

CDR3aa: CASSLDRVVEKLFF
CDR3nt: TGCGCCAGCAGCTTGGACAGGGTAGTGGAAAAACTGTTTTTT
v_gene: TRBV5-1
abundance: once
j_gene: TRBJ1-4
d_gene: .

CDR3aa: CAISEPSSEMVYGYTF
CDR3nt: TGTGCCATCAGTGAGCCTTCGAGCGAGATGGTCTATGGCTACACCTTC
v_gene: TRBV10-3
abundance: .
j_gene: TRBJ1-2
d_gene: .

CDR3aa: CASSRGPTYEQYF
CDR3nt: TGTGCCAGCAGCCGGGGCCCTACCTACGAGCAGTACTTC
v_gene: TRBV7-8
abundance: .
j_gene: TRBJ2-7
d_gene: .

CDR3aa: CASKGGTGWYNEQFF
CDR3nt: TGTGCCAGCAAGGGGGGGACAGGGTGGTACAATGAGCAGTTCTTC
v_gene: TRBV6-1
abundance: .
j_gene: TRBJ2-1
d_gene: TRBD1

CDR3aa: CASSFHTEAFF
CDR3nt: TGTGCCAGCAGCTTCCACACTGAAGCTTTCTTT
v_gene: TRBV7-2
abundance: .
j_gene: TRBJ1-1
d_gene: .

CDR3aa: CASSYRLSSYNEQFF
CDR3nt: TGTGCCAGCAGTTACAGGCTCAGCTCCTACAATGAGCAGTTCTTC
v_gene: TRBV6-5
abundance: .
j_gene: TRBJ2-1
d_gene: .

CDR3aa: CASSTPSSYNSPLHF
CDR3nt: TGTGCCAGCAGCACGCCTAGCTCCTATAATTCACCCCTCCACTTT
v_gene: TRBV7-8
abundance: .
j_gene: TRBJ1-6
d_gene: .

CDR3aa: CATSRDRLAGAWDIQYF
CDR3nt: TGTGCCACCAGCAGAGATCGACTAGCGGGGGCCTGGGACATTCAGTACTTC
v_gene: TRBV15
abundance: .
j_gene: TRBJ2-4
d_gene: TRBD2

CDR3aa: CATSRDLTGRSGYTF
CDR3nt: TGTGCCACCAGCAGAGATCTAACAGGGCGATCGGGCTACACCTTC
v_gene: TRBV15
abundance: .
j_gene: TRBJ1-2
d_gene: .

CDR3aa: CASSPYRGDQPQHF
CDR3nt: TGTGCCAGCTCACCTTACAGGGGGGATCAGCCCCAGCATTTT
v_gene: TRBV18
abundance: .
j_gene: TRBJ1-5
d_gene: TRBD1

CDR3aa: CASSPAGGPYTGELFF
CDR3nt: TGTGCCAGCAGCCCAGCGGGAGGGCCATACACCGGGGAGCTGTTTTTT
v_gene: TRBV7-2
abundance: .
j_gene: TRBJ2-2
d_gene: TRBD2

CDR3aa: CASSALGDPGNTEAFF
CDR3nt: TGTGCCAGCAGCGCATTAGGGGATCCGGGCAACACTGAAGCTTTCTTT
v_gene: TRBV9
abundance: .
j_gene: TRBJ1-1
d_gene: .

CDR3aa: CASSLRGRDTEAFF
CDR3nt: TGTGCCAGCAGCTTAAGGGGACGGGACACTGAAGCTTTCTTT
v_gene: TRBV7-9
abundance: .
j_gene: TRBJ1-1
d_gene: .

CDR3aa: CASTEGPSNQETQYF
CDR3nt: TGTGCCAGCACTGAGGGACCGAGTAACCAAGAGACCCAGTACTTC
v_gene: TRBV2
abundance: once
j_gene: TRBJ2-5
d_gene: .

CDR3aa: CASRHRGGDTGELFF
CDR3nt: TGTGCCAGCAGACACCGGGGGGGCGACACCGGGGAGCTGTTTTTT
v_gene: TRBV6-5
abundance: few
j_gene: TRBJ2-2
d_gene: TRBD2

CDR3aa: CASRSTSGRDYEQYF
CDR3nt: TGCGCCAGCAGGTCCACTAGCGGGAGAGACTACGAGCAGTACTTC
v_gene: TRBV4-1
abundance: .
j_gene: TRBJ2-7
d_gene: TRBD2

CDR3aa: CASSGTGGIYGYTF
CDR3nt: TGTGCCAGTAGCGGGACAGGGGGAATCTATGGCTACACCTTC
v_gene: TRBV19
abundance: .
j_gene: TRBJ1-2
d_gene: TRBD1

CDR3aa: CASKGGGELFF
CDR3nt: TGTGCCAGTAAGGGTGGCGGGGAGCTGTTTTTT
v_gene: TRBV19
abundance: .
j_gene: TRBJ2-2
d_gene: .

CDR3aa: CASSLQTSDEQFF
CDR3nt: TGTGCCAGCAGCTTACAGACGTCTGATGAGCAGTTCTTC
v_gene: TRBV7-3
abundance: .
j_gene: TRBJ2-1
d_gene: .

CDR3aa: CASWPGGGGKRGYTF
CDR3nt: TGTGCCAGCTGGCCGGGTGGGGGAGGGAAACGTGGCTACACCTTC
v_gene: TRBV6-5
abundance: .
j_gene: TRBJ1-2
d_gene: .